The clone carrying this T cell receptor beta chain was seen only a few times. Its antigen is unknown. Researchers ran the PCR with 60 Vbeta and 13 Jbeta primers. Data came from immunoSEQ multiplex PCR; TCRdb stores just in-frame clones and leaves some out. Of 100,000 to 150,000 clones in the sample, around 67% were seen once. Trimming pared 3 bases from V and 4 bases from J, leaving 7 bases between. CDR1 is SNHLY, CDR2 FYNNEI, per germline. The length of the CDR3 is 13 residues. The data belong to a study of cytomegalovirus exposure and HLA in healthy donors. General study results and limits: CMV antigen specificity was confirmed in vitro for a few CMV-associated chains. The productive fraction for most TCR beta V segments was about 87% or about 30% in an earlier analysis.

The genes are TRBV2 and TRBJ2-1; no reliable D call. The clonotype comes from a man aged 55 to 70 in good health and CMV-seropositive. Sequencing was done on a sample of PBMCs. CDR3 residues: CASSDTGYNEQFF. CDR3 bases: TGTGCCAGCAGTGATACGGGTTACAATGAGCAGTTCTTC.